This T cell receptor beta chain was sequenced in a study of Ad26.COV2.S vaccination and SARS-CoV-2 variants. Profiling relied on immunoSEQ multiplex PCR, and the TCRdb table lists in-frame clones only, not all of them. There are roughly 460,000 clones in the sample; roughly nine tenths occur only once, and about 1.5% lies in the top ten. Documented treatment: 15 to 20 received Ad26.COV2.S at low or high dose, single or two shots; 5 received placebo; per-sample allocation not given. Day 63 after the first injection of vaccine or placebo was the sampling time. This receptor was identified in a person between 18 and 59 years old who received the Ad26.COV2.S COVID-19 vaccine or a placebo. The material sequenced was peripheral blood, taken in a trial of Ad26.COV2.S vaccine versus placebo.

The CDR3 region has the DNA TGCGCCAGCAGCCCGGATGGGACTAGCTTGTCCCAGTACTTC. Amino acid sequence: CASSPDGTSLSQYF. This chain connects TRBV5-1 to TRBJ2-5; 9 bases are a match to TRBD2. Germline V gene sequence: CDR1 SGHRS, CDR2 YFSETQ. This CDR3 contains 14 residues. V shed 4 bases and J 9 bases; nucleotides not matched to a gene: 10.